What follows describes a single TCR beta chain. This specimen comes from a study of patients and donors after allogeneic stem cell transplantation. In TCRdb, the RT-PCR reads were re-called with MiXCR into one record per CDR3 protein. The top ten hold roughly 11% of the sample, which has some 230,000 distinct CDR3 sequences, about 14% seen once. CDR3 size: 15 residues. V dropped 6 bases and J dropped 0; count of bases not matched to a gene: 3. The germline CDR1 and CDR2 sequences are MNHNS and SASEGT. The clonotype originates from a human donor who was either an allogeneic HSCT recipient or a stem cell or donor lymphocyte infusion donor (not recorded which). It is not recorded whose cells these are; they may come from a transplant donor. The sequenced sample was blood, either unsorted or a sorted T cell fraction (not recorded which). The gene calls are TRBV6-1 and TRBJ2-1, with TRBD2 matching 9 bases. The CDR3 region has the DNA TGTGCCAGCAGGGATAGCGGGAGCTCCTACAATGAGCAGTTCTTC. It specifies CASRDSGSSYNEQFF.